This TCR beta chain was documented in a study of OX40 agonist ivuxolimab in advanced cancers. Study-level background: Ivuxolimab was an agonistic, fully human IgG2 monoclonal antibody directed against OX40 (CD134), a costimulatory receptor. Intravenous ivuxolimab was administered to patients every 2 weeks at six dose levels: 0.01, 0.1, 0.3, 1.5, 3 and 10 mg/kg. Of the approximately 50 dose-escalation patients, hepatocellular carcinoma was present in 19, melanoma in about 15, renal cell carcinoma in 9 and head and neck cancer in 9. In the dose-escalation cohort, approximately 82% of patients were male, and the mean age was 60 years with a range of 23 to 79. Prior anti-PD-1, anti-PD-L1 or anti-CTLA-4 therapy was permitted, and checkpoint inhibitors had been received by more than 35% of dose-escalation patients. Partial responses occurred in three dose-escalation patients: two with cutaneous melanoma and one with hepatocellular carcinoma. Peripheral TCRbeta sequencing was intended to test whether TCR sequence diversity was altered and clonal T-cell expansion was caused by ivuxolimab. The paper reports the monotherapy dose-escalation portion (N = 52 patients) of the phase I ivuxolimab trial.

Patients with autoimmune disease history or receiving systemic immunosuppression were excluded from the trial. In every dose cohort, peripheral blood was drawn for TCR sequencing at baseline, cycle 4 day 1, and cycle 7 day 1. Samples came from an open-label, multicenter, first-in-human phase I dose-escalation trial of ivuxolimab. Adults with locally advanced or metastatic head and neck squamous cell, hepatocellular, melanoma or renal cell carcinoma were enrolled in the trial. CD4+ and CD8+ T cells were sorted separately from peripheral blood before TCR sequencing. A distance of 10 bases separates the germline ends of V and J, which lose 2 bases and 2 bases respectively. From a lookup of the germline V gene, CDR1 and CDR2 are SGHTA and FQGNSA. Its CDR3 holds 14 amino acids, cysteine through phenylalanine. Just the 42-base CDR3 DNA is kept, in frame starting at base 1. To sequence the TCRbeta CDR3 region, genomic DNA was isolated from the sorted cells. The immunoSEQ Assay was used to sequence the TCRbeta CDR3 regions. Entries here come from immuneACCESS through TCRdb and include only in-frame sequences with V and J called. Some clones fail to appear in such tables; in the studies checked, an unresolved V gene covers under half of the shortfall, and the cause of the remainder is unknown. The sample table contains about 88,000 clones; only one count was recorded for approximately 89% of them. The ten most abundant clones make up 0.2% to 0.25% of the sample.

A word on this clone: Its antigen remains unidentified. No qualities accompany the bases; no much larger clone lies one base away.

Here is what the overall study found, with its caveats: At doses of 0.1 to 3.0 mg/kg, clonal expansion of both CD4+ and CD8+ T cells in blood was seen between baseline and week 6. In the 0.1-3.0 mg/kg groups, partial responders were among the patients with the lowest normalized peripheral clonal expansion, particularly in CD8+ T cells. Low levels of normalized T-cell clonal expansion were also seen in some patients who did not respond. After ivuxolimab, more expanded clones were found on average in CD8+ T cells than in CD4+ T cells. The antigen specificity of the clonally expanded peripheral T cells was not determined.

The sequence came from an adult with an advanced solid tumor such as melanoma, head and neck, liver or kidney cancer. The chain is made from TRBV7-2 and TRBJ2-7, with a tentative D gene TRBD2 over 6 matching bases. Source: CD4+ or CD8+ T cells sorted from blood, taken in a trial of the OX40 agonist ivuxolimab. The CDR3 reads as follows: CASSLRRGAYEQYF. The DNA sequence reads TGTGCCAGCAGCTTAAGGCGGGGTGCCTACGAGCAGTACTTC.